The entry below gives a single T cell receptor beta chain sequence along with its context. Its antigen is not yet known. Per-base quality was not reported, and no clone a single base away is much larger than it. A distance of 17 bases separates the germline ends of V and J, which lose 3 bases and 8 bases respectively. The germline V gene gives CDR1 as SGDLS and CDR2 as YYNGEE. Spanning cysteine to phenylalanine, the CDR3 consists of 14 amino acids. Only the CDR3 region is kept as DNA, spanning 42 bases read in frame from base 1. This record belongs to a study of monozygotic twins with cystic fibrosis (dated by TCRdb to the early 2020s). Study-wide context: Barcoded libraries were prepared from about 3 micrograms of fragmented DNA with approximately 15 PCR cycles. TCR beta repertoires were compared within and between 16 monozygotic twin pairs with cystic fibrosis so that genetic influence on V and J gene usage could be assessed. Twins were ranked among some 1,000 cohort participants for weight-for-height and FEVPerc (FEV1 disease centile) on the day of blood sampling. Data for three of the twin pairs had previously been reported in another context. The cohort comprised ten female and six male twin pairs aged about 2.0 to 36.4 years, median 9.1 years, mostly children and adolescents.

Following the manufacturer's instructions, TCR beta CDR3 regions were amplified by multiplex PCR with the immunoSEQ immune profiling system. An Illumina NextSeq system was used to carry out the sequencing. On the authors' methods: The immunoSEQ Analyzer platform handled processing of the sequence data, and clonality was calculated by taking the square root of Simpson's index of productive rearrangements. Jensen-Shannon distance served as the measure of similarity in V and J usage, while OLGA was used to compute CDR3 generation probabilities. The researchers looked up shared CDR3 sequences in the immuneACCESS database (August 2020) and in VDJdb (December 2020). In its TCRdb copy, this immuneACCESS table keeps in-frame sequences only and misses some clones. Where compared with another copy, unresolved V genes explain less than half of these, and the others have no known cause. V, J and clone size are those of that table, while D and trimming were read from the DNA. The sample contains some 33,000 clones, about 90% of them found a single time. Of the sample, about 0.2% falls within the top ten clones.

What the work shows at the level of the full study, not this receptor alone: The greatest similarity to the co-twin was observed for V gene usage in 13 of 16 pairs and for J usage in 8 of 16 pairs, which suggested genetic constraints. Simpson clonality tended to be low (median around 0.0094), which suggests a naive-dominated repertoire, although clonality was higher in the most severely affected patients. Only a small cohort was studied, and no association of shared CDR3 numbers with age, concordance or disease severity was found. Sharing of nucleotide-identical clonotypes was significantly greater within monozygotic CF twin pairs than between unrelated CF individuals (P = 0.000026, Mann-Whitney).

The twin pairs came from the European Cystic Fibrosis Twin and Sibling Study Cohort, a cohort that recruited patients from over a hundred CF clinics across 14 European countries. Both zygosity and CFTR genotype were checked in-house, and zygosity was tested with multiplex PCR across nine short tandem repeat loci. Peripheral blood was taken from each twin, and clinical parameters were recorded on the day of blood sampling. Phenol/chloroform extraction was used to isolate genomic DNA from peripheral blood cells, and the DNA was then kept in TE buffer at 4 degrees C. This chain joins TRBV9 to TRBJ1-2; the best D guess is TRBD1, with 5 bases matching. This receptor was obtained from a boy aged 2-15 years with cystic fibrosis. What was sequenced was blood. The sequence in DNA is TGTGCCAGCAGCGCCGGCAGGGCATCGCGGGGCTACACCTTC. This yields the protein CASSAGRASRGYTF.